This T cell receptor beta chain was found in a study of OX40 agonist ivuxolimab in advanced cancers. This clone is termed medium-sized (0.01 to 0.1%). The antigen remains undetermined. Autoimmune disease history or systemic immunosuppression meant exclusion. Notes on the study in general: CD4+ and CD8+ blood T cells expanded clonally by week 6 at 0.1 to 3.0 mg/kg. Antigen specificity of clonally expanded peripheral T cells was not established.

Profiled with immunoSEQ multiplex PCR; TCRdb holds only in-frame clones, not every one. This sample carries some 33,000 clones, about 87% of them seen once, and the ten largest clones take about 34%. Germline CDR1 and CDR2: SEHNR and FQNEAQ (reference sequence). CDR3 length: 14 residues. V gave up 5 bases and J gave up 7 bases; unmatched junction bases: 7. The receptor was isolated from an adult with an advanced solid tumor such as melanoma, head and neck, liver or kidney cancer. The rearrangement joins TRBV7-9 to TRBJ2-7; 11 bases are shared with TRBD2. Source: CD4+ or CD8+ T cells sorted from blood, taken in a trial of the OX40 agonist ivuxolimab. Here the CDR3 reads CASSTTSGSREQYF. CDR3 DNA: TGTGCCAGCAGCACCACTAGCGGGAGTCGGGAGCAGTACTTC.